Shown below are 3 T cell receptor beta chains from a single sample sequenced in a study of blood T cell repertoires in COVID-19 (dated by TCRdb to the early 2020s). Library construction relied on the immunoSEQ multiplex PCR assay. The clones in this table, taken by TCRdb from immuneACCESS, are in-frame only. Not every clone is retained; where verified, under half of the shortfall comes from an unresolved V gene, and the cause of the rest is unknown. The sample includes some 340,000 clones, with roughly 90% observed a single time. The ten biggest clones cover around 3.9% of the sample. Sequencing was done on a sample of PBMCs or T cells enriched from blood (not recorded which). These receptors were taken from a woman aged 30 to 39 who had been exposed to COVID-19.

This chain connects TRBV25-1 to TRBJ1-6, with a possible D match to TRBD1 (5 bases). This CDR3 has 13 amino acids. Germline V gives CDR1 MGHDK, CDR2 SYGVNS. V was shortened by 4 bases and J by 11 bases, with 12 bases between the two germline ends. Here the CDR3 reads CASSAGGLTPLHF. CDR3 nucleotide sequence: TGTGCCAGCAGTGCGGGGGGGTTAACACCCCTCCACTTT.

The chain couples TRBV12-3 or TRBV12-4 to TRBJ2-5; D call uncertain. V lost 3 bases to trimming and J lost 0 bases, with 5 bases between them. The CDR3 has 13 amino acids. CDR3 in DNA: TGTGCCAGCAGTTTCGACTACCAAGAGACCCAGTACTTC. It encodes CASSFDYQETQYF.

The V gene is TRBV7-3, the J gene TRBJ1-1; maybe TRBD1 (6 bases). V dropped 5 bases and J dropped 6 bases, with 22 bases sitting between them. Germline lookup yields CDR1 SGHTA and CDR2 FQGTGA. The length of the CDR3 is 16 residues. The CDR3 coding sequence is TGTGCCAGCAGCCAAACAGGGATGGCCCTGAGCGCTGAAGCTTTCTTT. Translation gives CASSQTGMALSAEAFF.